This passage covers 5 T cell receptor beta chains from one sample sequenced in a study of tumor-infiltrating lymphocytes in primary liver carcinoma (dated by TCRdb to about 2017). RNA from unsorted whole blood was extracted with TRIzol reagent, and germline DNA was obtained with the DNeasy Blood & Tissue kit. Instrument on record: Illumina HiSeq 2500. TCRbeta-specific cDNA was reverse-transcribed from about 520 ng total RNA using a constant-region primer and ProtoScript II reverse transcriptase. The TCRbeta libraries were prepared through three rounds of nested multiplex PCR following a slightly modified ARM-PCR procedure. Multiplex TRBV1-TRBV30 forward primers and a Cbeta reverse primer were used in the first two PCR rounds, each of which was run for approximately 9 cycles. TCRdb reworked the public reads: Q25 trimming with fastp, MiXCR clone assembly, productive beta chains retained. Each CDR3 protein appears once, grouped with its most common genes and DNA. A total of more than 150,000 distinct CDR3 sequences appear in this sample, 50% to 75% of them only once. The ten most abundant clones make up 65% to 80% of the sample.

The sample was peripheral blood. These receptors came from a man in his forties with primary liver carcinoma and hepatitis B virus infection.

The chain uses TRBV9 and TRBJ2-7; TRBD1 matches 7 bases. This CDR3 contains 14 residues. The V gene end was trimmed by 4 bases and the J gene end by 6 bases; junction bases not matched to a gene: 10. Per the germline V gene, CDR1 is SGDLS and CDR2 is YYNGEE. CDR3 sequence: CASSPMRQGGEQYF. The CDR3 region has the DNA TGTGCCAGCAGCCCGATGAGACAGGGTGGCGAGCAGTACTTC. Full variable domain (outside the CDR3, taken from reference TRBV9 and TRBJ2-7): DSGVTQTPKHLITATGQRVTLRCSPRSGDLSVYWYQQSLDQGLQFLIQYYNGEERAKGNILERFSAQQFPDLHSELNLSSLELGDSALYFCASSPMRQGGEQYFGPGTRLTVT.

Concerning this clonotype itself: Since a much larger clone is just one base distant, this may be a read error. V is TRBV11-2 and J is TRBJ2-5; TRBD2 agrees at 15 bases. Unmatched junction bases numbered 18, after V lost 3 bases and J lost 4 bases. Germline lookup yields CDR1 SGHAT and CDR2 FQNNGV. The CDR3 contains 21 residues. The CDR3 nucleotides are TGTGCCAGCAGCTTCGTACCGGGACTAGCGGGAGGTGGGGCCGCGGCAGAGACCCAGTACTTC. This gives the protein CASSFVPGLAGGGAAAETQYF.

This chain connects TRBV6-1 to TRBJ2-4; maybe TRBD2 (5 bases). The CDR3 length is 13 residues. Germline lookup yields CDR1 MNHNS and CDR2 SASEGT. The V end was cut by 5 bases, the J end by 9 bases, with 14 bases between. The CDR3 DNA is TGTGCCAGCAGTTCCGGGAAAGAAGGCATTCAGTACTTC. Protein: CASSSGKEGIQYF.

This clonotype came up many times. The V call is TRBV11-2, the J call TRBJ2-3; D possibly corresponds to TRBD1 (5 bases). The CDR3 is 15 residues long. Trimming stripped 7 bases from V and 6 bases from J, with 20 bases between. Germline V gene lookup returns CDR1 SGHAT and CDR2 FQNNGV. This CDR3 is CASNPRAGLGDTQYF. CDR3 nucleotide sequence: TGTGCCAGCAACCCCAGGGCTGGCCTAGGGGATACGCAGTATTTT.

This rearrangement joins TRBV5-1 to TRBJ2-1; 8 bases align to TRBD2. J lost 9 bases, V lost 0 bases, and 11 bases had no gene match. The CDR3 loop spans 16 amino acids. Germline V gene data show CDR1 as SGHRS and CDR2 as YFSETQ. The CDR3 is CASSLASSGSESEQFF. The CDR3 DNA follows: TGCGCCAGCAGCTTGGCCTCCAGCGGGAGTGAAAGTGAGCAGTTCTTC.